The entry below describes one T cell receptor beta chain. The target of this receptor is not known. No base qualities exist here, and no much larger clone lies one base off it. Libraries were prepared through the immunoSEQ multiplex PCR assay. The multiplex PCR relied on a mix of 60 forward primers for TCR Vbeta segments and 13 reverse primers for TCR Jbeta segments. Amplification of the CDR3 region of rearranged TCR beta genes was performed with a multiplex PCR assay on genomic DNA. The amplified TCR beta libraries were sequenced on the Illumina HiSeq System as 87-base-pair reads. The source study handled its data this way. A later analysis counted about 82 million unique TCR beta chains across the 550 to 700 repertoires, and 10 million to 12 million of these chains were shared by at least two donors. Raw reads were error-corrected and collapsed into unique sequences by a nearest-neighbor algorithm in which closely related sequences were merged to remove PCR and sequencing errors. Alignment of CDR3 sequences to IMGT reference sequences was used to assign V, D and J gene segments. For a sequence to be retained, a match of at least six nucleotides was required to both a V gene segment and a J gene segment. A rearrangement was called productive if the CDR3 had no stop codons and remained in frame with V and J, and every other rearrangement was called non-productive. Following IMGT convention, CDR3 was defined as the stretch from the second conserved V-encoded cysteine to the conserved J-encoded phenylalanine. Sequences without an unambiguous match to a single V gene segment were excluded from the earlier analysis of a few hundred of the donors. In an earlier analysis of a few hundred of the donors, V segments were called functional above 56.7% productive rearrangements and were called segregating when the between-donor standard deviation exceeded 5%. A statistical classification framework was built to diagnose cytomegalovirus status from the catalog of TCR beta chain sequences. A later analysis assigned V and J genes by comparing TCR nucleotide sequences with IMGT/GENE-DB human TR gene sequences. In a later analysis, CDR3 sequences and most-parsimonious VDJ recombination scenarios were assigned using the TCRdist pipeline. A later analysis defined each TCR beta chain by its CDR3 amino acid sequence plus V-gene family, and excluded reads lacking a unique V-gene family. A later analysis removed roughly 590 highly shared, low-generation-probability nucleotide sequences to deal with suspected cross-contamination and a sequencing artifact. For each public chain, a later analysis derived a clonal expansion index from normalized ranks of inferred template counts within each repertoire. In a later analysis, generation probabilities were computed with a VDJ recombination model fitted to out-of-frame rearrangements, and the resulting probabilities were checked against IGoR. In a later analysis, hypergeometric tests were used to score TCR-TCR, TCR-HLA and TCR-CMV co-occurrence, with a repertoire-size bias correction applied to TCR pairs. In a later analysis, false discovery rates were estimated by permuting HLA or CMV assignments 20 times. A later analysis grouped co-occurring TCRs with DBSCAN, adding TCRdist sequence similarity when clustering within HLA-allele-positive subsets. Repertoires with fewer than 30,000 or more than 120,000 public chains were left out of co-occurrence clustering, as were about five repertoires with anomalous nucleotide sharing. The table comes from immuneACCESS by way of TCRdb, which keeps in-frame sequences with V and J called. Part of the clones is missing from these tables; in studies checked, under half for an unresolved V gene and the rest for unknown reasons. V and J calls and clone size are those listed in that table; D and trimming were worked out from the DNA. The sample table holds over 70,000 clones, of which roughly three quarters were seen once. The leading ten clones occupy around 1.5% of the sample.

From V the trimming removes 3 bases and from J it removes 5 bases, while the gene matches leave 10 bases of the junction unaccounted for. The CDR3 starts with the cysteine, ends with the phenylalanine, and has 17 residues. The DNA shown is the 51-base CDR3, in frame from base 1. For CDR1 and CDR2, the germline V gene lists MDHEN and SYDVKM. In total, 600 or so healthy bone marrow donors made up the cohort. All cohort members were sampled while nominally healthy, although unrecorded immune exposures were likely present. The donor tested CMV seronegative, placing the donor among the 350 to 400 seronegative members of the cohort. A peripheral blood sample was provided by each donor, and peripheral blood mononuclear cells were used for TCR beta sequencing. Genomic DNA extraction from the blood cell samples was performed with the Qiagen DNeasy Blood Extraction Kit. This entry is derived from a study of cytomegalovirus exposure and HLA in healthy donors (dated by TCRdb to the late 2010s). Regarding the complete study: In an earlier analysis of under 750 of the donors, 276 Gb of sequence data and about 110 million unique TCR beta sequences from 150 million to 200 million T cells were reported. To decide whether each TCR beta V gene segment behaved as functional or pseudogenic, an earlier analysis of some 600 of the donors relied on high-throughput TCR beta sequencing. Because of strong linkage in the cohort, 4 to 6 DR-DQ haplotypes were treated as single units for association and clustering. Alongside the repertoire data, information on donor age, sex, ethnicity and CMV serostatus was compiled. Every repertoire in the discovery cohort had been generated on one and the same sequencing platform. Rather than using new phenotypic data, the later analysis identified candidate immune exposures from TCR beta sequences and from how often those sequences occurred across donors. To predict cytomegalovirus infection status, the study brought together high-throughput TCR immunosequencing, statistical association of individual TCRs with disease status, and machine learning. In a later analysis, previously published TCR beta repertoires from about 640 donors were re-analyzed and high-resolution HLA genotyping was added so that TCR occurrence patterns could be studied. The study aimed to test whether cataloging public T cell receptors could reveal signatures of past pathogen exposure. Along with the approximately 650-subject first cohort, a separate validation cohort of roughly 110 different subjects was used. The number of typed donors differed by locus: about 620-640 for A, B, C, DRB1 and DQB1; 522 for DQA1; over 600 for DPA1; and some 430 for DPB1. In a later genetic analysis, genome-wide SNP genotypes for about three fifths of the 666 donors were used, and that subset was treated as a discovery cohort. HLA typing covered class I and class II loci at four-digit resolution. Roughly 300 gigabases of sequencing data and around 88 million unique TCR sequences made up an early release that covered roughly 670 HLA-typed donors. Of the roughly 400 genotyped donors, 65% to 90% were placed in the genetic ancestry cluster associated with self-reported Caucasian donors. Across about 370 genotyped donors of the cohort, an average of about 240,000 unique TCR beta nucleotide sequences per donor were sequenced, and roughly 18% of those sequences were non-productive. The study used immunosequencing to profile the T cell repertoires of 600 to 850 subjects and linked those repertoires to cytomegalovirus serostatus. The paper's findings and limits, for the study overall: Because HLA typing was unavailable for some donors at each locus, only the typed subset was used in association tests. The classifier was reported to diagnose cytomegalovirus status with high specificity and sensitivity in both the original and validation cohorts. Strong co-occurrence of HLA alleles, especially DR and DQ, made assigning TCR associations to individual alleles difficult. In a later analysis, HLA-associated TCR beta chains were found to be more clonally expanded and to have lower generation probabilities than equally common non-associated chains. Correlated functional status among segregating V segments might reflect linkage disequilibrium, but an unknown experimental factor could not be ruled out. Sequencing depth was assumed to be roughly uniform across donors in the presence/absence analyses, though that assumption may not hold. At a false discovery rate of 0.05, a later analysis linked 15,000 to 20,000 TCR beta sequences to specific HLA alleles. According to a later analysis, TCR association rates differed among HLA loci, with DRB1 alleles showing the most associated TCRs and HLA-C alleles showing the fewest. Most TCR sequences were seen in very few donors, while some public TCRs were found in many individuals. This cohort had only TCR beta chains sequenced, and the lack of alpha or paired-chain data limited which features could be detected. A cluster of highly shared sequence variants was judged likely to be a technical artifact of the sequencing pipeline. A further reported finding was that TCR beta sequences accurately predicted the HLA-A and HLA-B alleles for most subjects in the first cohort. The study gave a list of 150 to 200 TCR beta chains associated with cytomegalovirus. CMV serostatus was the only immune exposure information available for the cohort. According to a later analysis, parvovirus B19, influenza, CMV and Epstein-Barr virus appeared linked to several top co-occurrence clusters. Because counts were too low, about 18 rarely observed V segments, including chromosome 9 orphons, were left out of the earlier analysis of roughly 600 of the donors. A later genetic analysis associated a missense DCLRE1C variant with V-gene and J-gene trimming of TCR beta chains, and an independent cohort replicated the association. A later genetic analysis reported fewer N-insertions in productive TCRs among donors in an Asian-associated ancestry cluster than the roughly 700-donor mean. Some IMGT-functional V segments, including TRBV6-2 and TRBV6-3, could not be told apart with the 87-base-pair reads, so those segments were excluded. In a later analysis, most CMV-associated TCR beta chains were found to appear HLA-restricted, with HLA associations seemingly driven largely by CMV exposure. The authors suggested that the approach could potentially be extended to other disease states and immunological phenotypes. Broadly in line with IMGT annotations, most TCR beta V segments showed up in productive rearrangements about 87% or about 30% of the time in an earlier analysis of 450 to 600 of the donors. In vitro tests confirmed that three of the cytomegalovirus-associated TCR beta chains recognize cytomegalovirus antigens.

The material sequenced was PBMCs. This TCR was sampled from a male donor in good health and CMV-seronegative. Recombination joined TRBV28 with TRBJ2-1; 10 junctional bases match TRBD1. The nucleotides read TGTGCCAGCAGTTTGGACAGGGGGAAATTCTTGGACAATGAGCAGTTCTTC. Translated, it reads CASSLDRGKFLDNEQFF.